Shown below are 23 T cell receptor beta chains from a single sample sequenced in a study of cytomegalovirus exposure and HLA in healthy donors. Amplification used 60 Vbeta primers and 13 Jbeta primers. The protocol was immunoSEQ multiplex PCR, while the TCRdb copy is restricted to in-frame clones and leaves out a portion. The profile shows some 150,000 clones, 80% of them singletons. The sample consisted of PBMCs. These receptors were collected from a man aged 18 to 29 in good health and CMV-seropositive.

The chain has TRBV5-4 and TRBJ2-3; 7 nucleotides match TRBD2. Unmatched junction bases numbered 9, after V lost 0 bases and J lost 2 bases. The CDR3 has 17 amino acids. Germline loops: CDR1 SGHNT, CDR2 YYREEE (reference sequence). The CDR3 DNA reads TGTGCCAGCAGCTTGGGAGGAGCGGGAACCTTCACAGATACGCAGTATTTT. This translates into CASSLGGAGTFTDTQYF.

This CDR3 reads CASTWGFGTNTQYF. The CDR3 DNA follows: TGCGCCAGCACCTGGGGGTTCGGGACTAATACGCAGTATTTT. This chain joins TRBV5-1 and TRBJ2-3; 7 nucleotides agree with TRBD2. In germline, CDR1 is SGHRS, CDR2 YFSETQ. The CDR3 runs 14 residues. The V segment lost 6 bases and the J segment 7 bases; nucleotides outside the gene matches: 11.

The V gene is TRBV19, the J gene TRBJ2-2; 7 nucleotides line up with TRBD1. The germline V gene encodes CDR1 LNHDA and CDR2 SQIVND (reference sequence). V lost 4 bases, J lost 8 bases, and 10 bases stayed unmatched. This CDR3 spans 15 amino acids. The DNA of the CDR3 is TGTGCCAGTAGTAAACAGGGGAGCTTTACTGGGGAGCTGTTTTTT. Residues: CASSKQGSFTGELFF.

This clone turned up a few times. J is TRBJ1-6 and V is TRBV7-9, with D perhaps TRBD1 (5 bases). The germline V and J ends were trimmed by 7 bases and 9 bases, with 19 bases remaining between them. Germline V lookup: CDR1 SEHNR, CDR2 FQNEAQ (reference sequence). CDR3 length: 15 residues. The chain's CDR3 is CASTKFGQGSSPLHF. DNA of the CDR3: TGTGCCAGCACTAAATTCGGGCAGGGTAGTTCACCCCTCCACTTT.

This clone was counted only a few times. V gene TRBV2 combines with J gene TRBJ2-5; no reliable D call. Germline CDR1 and CDR2: SNHLY and FYNNEI. Trimming removed 4 bases from V and 6 bases from J, with 6 bases in between. The CDR3 has 11 residues. The CDR3 DNA is TGTGCCAGCAGTGGGCAACAGACCCAGTACTTC. It translates to CASSGQQTQYF. Combining the CDR3 with reference TRBV2 and TRBJ2-5 gives the whole variable domain EPEVTQTPSHQVTQMGQEVILRCVPISNHLYFYWYRQILGQKVEFLVSFYNNEISEKSEIFDDQFSVERPDGSNFTLKIRSTKLEDSAMYFCASSGQQTQYFGPGTRLLVL.

The rearrangement links TRBV6-1 to TRBJ2-7; TRBD1 matches at 8 bases. Germline values: CDR1 MNHNS, CDR2 SASEGT. Trimming at V came to 2 bases and at J to 4 bases, leaving 7 bases not matched to a gene. The CDR3 contains 15 residues. The CDR3 loop is CASSEIGQGMYEQYF. The CDR3 DNA is TGTGCCAGCAGTGAAATAGGACAGGGAATGTACGAGCAGTACTTC.

The rearrangement joins TRBV7-9 to TRBJ2-1; TRBD2 matches at 9 bases. Trimming at V came to 4 bases and at J to 9 bases, leaving 10 bases not matched to a gene. This CDR3 has 15 amino acids. In germline, CDR1 is SEHNR, CDR2 FQNEAQ (reference sequence). The CDR3 DNA follows: TGTGCCAGCAGCTCAAGTAGCGGGAGTTATATTGAGCAGTTCTTC. Protein: CASSSSSGSYIEQFF.

As DNA, the CDR3 is TGTGCCACCAGCAGAGTGGGACAGGAAAGTTATCTCTACACCTTC. Protein: CATSRVGQESYLYTF. This chain uses TRBV15 with TRBJ1-2; 8 positions agree with TRBD1. The germline V gene has CDR1 LNHNV and CDR2 YYDKDF (reference sequence). This CDR3 comprises 15 residues. With V trimmed by 1 base and J by 10 bases, 11 bases remained unmatched.

The rearrangement joins TRBV9 to TRBJ2-3; 9 bases are a match to TRBD1. The V segment lost 0 bases and the J segment 3 bases; nucleotides outside the gene matches: 5. From germline, CDR1 is SGDLS and CDR2 YYNGEE. The CDR3 spans 16 residues. In DNA, the CDR3 is TGTGCCAGCAGCGTAGACTGGGACAGGGAAACAGATACGCAGTATTTT. As protein: CASSVDWDRETDTQYF. Based on the CDR3 plus reference TRBV9 and TRBJ2-3, the full variable domain is DSGVTQTPKHLITATGQRVTLRCSPRSGDLSVYWYQQSLDQGLQFLIQYYNGEERAKGNILERFSAQQFPDLHSELNLSSLELGDSALYFCASSVDWDRETDTQYFGPGTRLTVL.

This chain uses TRBV4-1 with TRBJ2-7, with a weak D call TRBD2 (7 bases). The CDR3 is 17 amino acids. The V gene lost 0 bases and the J gene lost 2 bases, with 17 bases spanning the gap. The V gene's germline CDR1 is MGHRA and CDR2 YSYEKL. The CDR3 DNA reads as TGCGCCAGCAGCCAAGACAGGGGAGGGCAAATCGCCTACGAGCAGTACTTC. Protein sequence: CASSQDRGGQIAYEQYF.

This clone turned up a few times. The rearrangement links TRBV5-1 to TRBJ2-2, with 7 bases aligning to TRBD1. V trimming: 7 bases; J trimming: 3 bases; junction bases outside the gene matches: 6. The germline CDR1 and CDR2 sequences are SGHRS and YFSETQ. The CDR3 sequence is 14 residues long. The DNA of the CDR3 is TGCGCCAGCGGTCCGGGACAGTACACCGGGGAGCTGTTTTTT. It yields the protein CASGPGQYTGELFF.

J is TRBJ2-2 and V is TRBV21-1; the table calls TRBD2, which could not be checked here. TRBV21-1 is recorded as a pseudogene. The CDR3 length is 16 residues. The chain's CDR3 is CASSKERRENTGELFF. The CDR3 DNA follows: TGTGCCAGCAGCAAAGAGCGAAGAGAGAACACCGGGGAGCTGTTTTTT.

This clone was found once. The chain is built from TRBV27 and TRBJ2-1; 7 bases agree with TRBD1. Germline CDR1 is MNHEY and CDR2 is SMNVEV (reference sequence). CDR3 length: 14 amino acids. With 3 bases clipped from V and 7 bases from J, the junction kept 6 bases outside the gene matches. The CDR3: CASSLAGTANEQFF. The CDR3 DNA follows: TGTGCCAGCAGTTTGGCCGGGACAGCAAATGAGCAGTTCTTC.

The CDR3 DNA is TGCGCCAGCAGCTTCTTTACTAGCGGGAGATTGGCCAATGAGCAGTTCTTC. This codes for CASSFFTSGRLANEQFF. This chain joins TRBV5-1 and TRBJ2-1; 11 bases map to TRBD2. The CDR3 contains 17 residues. Germline V gene data show CDR1 as SGHRS and CDR2 as YFSETQ. The V segment lost 2 bases and the J segment 6 bases; nucleotides outside the gene matches: 10.

The gene calls are TRBV6-1 and TRBJ2-7, with 7 bases identical to TRBD1. Per the germline V gene, CDR1 is MNHNS and CDR2 is SASEGT. The CDR3 has 14 amino acids. V trimming: 2 bases; J trimming: 2 bases; junction bases outside the gene matches: 3. The CDR3 region has the DNA TGTGCCAGCAGTGAATGGCAGGGGGCCTACGAGCAGTACTTC. Amino acids: CASSEWQGAYEQYF.

The CDR3, as DNA: TGCGCCAGCAGCTTCCAAGGGGCATCGGGAAACACCATATATTTT. This codes for CASSFQGASGNTIYF. This chain joins TRBV5-1 and TRBJ1-3, with a weak D call TRBD1 (5 bases). CDR1 SGHRS and CDR2 YFSETQ come from the germline V gene. The length of the CDR3 is 15 residues. With 2 bases removed from V and 4 bases from J, the gap between germline ends came to 13 bases.

This clone was observed a few times. Different DNA sequences within this sample yield the same CDR3. The chain carries TRBV27 and TRBJ1-1; D is uncertain. This CDR3 has 16 residues. V was pared by 2 bases and J by 2 bases, with 15 bases between. The germline CDR1 and CDR2 sequences are MNHEY and SMNVEV (reference sequence). The DNA of the CDR3 is TGTGCCAGCAGTTTAAGTCCCGGGAGAGCTAACACTGAAGCTTTCTTT. It yields the protein CASSLSPGRANTEAFF.

The J gene is TRBJ2-5, the V gene TRBV19; no clear D gene. Germline lookup yields CDR1 LNHDA and CDR2 SQIVND (reference sequence). The V end was cut by 1 base, the J end by 0 bases, with 3 bases between. The CDR3 is 13 residues long. The CDR3 region has the DNA TGTGCCAGTAGTATAGTCGACCAAGAGACCCAGTACTTC. This sequence encodes CASSIVDQETQYF.

The V gene is TRBV7-9, the J gene TRBJ2-3; possible D gene TRBD1, 5 bases. CDR3 size: 15 residues. Per the germline V gene, CDR1 is SEHNR and CDR2 is FQNEAQ (reference sequence). V lost 5 bases and J 0 bases, leaving 12 bases between the germline ends. CDR3 DNA: TGTGCCAGCAGCCGAATGACAGTCAGCACAGATACGCAGTATTTT. It specifies CASSRMTVSTDTQYF.

This sequence joins TRBV11-3 and TRBJ2-2; tentative D call: TRBD2 (6 bases). Germline V gives CDR1 SGHNT, CDR2 YENEEA. This CDR3 comprises 13 residues. Trimming took off 8 bases at V and 5 bases at J, with 12 bases between the two ends. The CDR3 sequence: CASGRDETGELFF. The CDR3, as DNA: TGTGCCAGCGGGCGGGATGAGACCGGGGAGCTGTTTTTT.

DNA for the CDR3: TGTGCCAGCAGTTTCGACACAGGGCAGCCCCAGCATTTT. It is translated as CASSFDTGQPQHF. This chain joins TRBV27 and TRBJ1-5, with a possible D match to TRBD1 (6 bases). This CDR3 is built from 13 residues. The ends were cut back, 3 bases at V and 7 bases at J, with 10 bases in the middle. Germline assignment: CDR1 MNHEY and CDR2 SMNVEV (reference sequence).

The V gene is TRBV5-8, the J gene TRBJ1-5; D call uncertain. The CDR3 sequence is 12 residues long. The germline V gene encodes CDR1 SGHTS and CDR2 YDEGEE. Trimming removed 4 bases from V and 4 bases from J, with 6 bases in between. Here the CDR3 DNA reads TGTGCCAGCAGCGGTGCGAATCAGCCCCAGCATTTT. Translating gives CASSGANQPQHF.

The V call is TRBV4-2, the J call TRBJ2-4, with 7 bases identical to TRBD2. V lost 0 bases to trimming and J lost 8 bases; unmatched junction nucleotides: 10. The CDR3 covers 16 residues. Looked up from germline, CDR1 is LGHNA and CDR2 is YNFKEQ. The CDR3 DNA follows: TGTGCCAGCAGCCAAGATTTACGCGGGAGCGCGGACATTCAGTACTTC. Protein product: CASSQDLRGSADIQYF.